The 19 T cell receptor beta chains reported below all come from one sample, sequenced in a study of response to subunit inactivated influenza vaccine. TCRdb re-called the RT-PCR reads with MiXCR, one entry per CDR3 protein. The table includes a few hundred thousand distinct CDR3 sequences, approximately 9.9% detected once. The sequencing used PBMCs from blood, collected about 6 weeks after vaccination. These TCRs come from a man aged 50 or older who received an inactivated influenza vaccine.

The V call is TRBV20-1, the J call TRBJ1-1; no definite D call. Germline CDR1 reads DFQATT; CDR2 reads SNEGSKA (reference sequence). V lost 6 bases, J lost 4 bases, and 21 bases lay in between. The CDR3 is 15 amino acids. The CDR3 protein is CSARPTPVPGTEAFF. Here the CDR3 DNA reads TGCAGTGCCAGACCTACCCCGGTACCGGGCACTGAAGCTTTCTTT.

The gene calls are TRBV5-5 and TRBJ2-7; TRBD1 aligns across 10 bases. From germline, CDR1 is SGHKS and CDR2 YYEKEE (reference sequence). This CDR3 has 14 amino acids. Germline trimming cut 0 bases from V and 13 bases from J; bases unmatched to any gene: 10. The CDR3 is CASSLDRDRGRSYF. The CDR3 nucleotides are TGTGCCAGCAGCTTGGATCGGGACAGGGGCCGATCATACTTC.

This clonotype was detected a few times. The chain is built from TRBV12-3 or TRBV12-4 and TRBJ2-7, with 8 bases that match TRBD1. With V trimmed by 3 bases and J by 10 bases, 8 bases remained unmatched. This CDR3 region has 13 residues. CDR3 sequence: CASSFSTGEIQYF. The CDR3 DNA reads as TGTGCCAGCAGTTTCTCGACAGGGGAGATCCAGTACTTC.

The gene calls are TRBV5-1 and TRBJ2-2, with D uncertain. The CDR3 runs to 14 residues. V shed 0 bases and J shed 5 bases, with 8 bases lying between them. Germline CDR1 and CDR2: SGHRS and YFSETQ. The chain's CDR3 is CASSLAPRTGELFF. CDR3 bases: TGCGCCAGCAGCTTGGCACCCCGGACCGGGGAGCTGTTTTTT.

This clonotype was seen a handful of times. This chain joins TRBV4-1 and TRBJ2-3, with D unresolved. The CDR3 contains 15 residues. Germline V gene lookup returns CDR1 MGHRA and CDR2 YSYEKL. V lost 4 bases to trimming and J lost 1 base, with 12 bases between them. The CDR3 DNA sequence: TGCGCCAGCAGCCGAGAGCCGTTTGGCACAGATACGCAGTATTTT. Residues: CASSREPFGTDTQYF.

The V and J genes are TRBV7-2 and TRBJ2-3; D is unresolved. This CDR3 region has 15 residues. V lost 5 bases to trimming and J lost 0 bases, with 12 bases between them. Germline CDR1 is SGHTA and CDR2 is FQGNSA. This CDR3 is CASSQIHPSTDTQYF. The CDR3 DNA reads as TGTGCCAGCAGCCAGATACACCCTAGCACAGATACGCAGTATTTT.

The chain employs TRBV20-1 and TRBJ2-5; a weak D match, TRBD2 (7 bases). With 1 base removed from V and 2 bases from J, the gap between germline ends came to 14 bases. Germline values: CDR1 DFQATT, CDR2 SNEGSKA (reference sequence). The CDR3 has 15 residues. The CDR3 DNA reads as TGCAGTGCTAGAGGTTTGCGGGGGCCACAAGAGACCCAGTACTTC. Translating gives CSARGLRGPQETQYF.

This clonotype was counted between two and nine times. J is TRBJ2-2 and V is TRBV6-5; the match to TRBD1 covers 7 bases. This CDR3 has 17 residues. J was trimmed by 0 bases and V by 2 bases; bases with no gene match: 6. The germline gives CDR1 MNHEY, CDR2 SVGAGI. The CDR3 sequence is CASSYGGQLANTGELFF. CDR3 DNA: TGTGCCAGCAGTTACGGGGGACAGCTAGCGAACACCGGGGAGCTGTTTTTT.

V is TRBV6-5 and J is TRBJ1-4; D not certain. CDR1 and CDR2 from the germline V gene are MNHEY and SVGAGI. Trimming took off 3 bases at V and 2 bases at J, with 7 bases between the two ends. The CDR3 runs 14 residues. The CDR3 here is CASSYMQTNEKLFF. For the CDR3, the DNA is TGTGCCAGCAGTTATATGCAGACTAATGAAAAACTGTTTTTT.

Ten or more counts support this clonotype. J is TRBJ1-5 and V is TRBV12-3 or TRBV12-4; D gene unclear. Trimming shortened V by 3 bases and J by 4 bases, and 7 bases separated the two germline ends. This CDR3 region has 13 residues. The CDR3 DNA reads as TGTGCCAGCAGTTTCAGTGAGAATCAGCCCCAGCATTTT. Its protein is CASSFSENQPQHF.

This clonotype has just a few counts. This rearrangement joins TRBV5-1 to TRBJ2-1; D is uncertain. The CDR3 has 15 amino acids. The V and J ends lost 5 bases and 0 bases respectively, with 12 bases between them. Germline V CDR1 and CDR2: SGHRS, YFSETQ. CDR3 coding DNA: TGCGCCAGCAGTGTGGGCATAGGCTCCTACAATGAGCAGTTCTTC. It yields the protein CASSVGIGSYNEQFF.

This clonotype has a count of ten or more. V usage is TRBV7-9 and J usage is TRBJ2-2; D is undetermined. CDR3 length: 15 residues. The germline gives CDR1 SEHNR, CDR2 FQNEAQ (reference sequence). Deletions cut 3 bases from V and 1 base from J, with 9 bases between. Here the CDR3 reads CASSFLQWNTGELFF. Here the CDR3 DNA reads TGTGCCAGCAGCTTTCTACAGTGGAACACCGGGGAGCTGTTTTTT.

CDR3 sequence reads: CASSFKGGVQETQYF. As DNA, the CDR3 is TGTGCCAGCAGTTTCAAAGGGGGGGTTCAAGAGACCCAGTACTTC. The chain couples TRBV12-3 or TRBV12-4 to TRBJ2-5; tentatively, D is TRBD2 (7 bases). This CDR3 comprises 15 residues. The V gene lost 3 bases and the J gene lost 2 bases, with 13 bases spanning the gap.

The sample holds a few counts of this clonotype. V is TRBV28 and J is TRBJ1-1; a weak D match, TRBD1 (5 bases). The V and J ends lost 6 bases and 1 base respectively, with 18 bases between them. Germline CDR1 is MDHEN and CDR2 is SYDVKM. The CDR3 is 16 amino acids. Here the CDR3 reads CASRPPITDRNTEAFF. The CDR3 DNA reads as TGTGCCAGCAGGCCCCCAATAACCGACAGGAACACTGAAGCTTTCTTT.

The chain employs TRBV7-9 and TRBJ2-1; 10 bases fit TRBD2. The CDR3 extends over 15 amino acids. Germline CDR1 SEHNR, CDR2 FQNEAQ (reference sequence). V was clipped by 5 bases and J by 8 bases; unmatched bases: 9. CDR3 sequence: CASSHLAGVIDEQFF. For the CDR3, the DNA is TGTGCCAGCAGCCATCTAGCGGGAGTTATAGATGAGCAGTTCTTC.

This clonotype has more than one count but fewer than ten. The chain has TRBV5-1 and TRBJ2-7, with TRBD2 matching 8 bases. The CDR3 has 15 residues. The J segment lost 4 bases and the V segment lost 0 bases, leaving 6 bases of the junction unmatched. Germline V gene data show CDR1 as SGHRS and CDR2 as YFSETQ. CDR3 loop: CASSLVPAGEYEQYF. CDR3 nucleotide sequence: TGCGCCAGCAGCTTGGTCCCAGCGGGAGAGTACGAGCAGTACTTC.

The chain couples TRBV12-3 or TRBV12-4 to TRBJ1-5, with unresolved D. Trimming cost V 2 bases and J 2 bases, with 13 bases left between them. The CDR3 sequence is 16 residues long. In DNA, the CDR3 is TGTGCCAGCAGTTTACTCGGGAGCCTCGGCAATCAGCCCCAGCATTTT. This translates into CASSLLGSLGNQPQHF.

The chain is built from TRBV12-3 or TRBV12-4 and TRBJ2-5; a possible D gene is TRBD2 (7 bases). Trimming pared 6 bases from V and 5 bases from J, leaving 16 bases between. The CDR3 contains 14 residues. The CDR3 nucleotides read TGTGCCAGCAGGAATTGGGGGGGGCGGGAGACCCAGTACTTC. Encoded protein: CASRNWGGRETQYF.

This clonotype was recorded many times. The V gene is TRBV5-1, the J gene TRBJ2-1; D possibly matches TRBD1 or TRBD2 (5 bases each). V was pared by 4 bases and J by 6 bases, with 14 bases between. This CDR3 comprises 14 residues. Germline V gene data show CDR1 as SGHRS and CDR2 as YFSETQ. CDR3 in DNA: TGCGCCAGCAGCGACGGGGACCGCACCAATGAGCAGTTCTTC. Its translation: CASSDGDRTNEQFF. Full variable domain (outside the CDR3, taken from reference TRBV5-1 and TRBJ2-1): KAGVTQTPRYLIKTRGQQVTLSCSPISGHRSVSWYQQTPGQGLQFLFEYFSETQRNKGNFPGRFSGRQFSNSRSEMNVSTLELGDSALYLCASSDGDRTNEQFFGPGTRLTVL.